This TCR beta chain comes out of a study of T-cell memory formation after mild COVID-19. Study background: Clusters were largely donor specific.

Study-wide findings and caveats: Some clones that responded turned up in pre-infection memory, which suggests that cross-reactive memory joined in.

The germline V gene encodes CDR1 MNHEY and CDR2 SVGAGI. The J segment lost 4 bases and the V segment lost 3 bases, leaving 4 bases of the junction unmatched. The CDR3 runs 14 residues. 5'RACE, which relied on constant-segment primers, yielded TCR alpha and TCR beta cDNA libraries carrying sample barcodes and UMIs. TCRdb reprocessed the 5' RACE reads via MiXCR and lists one record per CDR3 protein. Counted here are 200,000 to 250,000 distinct CDR3 sequences, over 9.5% occurring once; the ten biggest clones make up 3% to 4%. A note on this clonotype: The antigen is unknown.

The sequencing sample was made of PBMCs or a T cell subset sorted from them (not recorded which). This TCR was recovered from a man aged 18 to 30 who had mild COVID-19 (a few samples of this study predate the infection). Cell type and time point are not known. The genes are TRBV6-5 and TRBJ1-1; 8 bases fit TRBD1. The DNA of the CDR3 is TGTGCCAGCAGTTATCGGGACAGGTTCACTGAAGCTTTCTTT. This sequence encodes CASSYRDRFTEAFF.